Listed below are T cell receptor beta chains from one sample, sequenced in a study of monozygotic twins with inflammatory bowel disease. TCRdb re-called the 5' RACE reads; one entry per CDR3 protein, DNA not given. This sample's table reports roughly 120,000 distinct CDR3 sequences. Sequenced sample: blood. The origin of the receptors is a human donor with ulcerative colitis or Crohn's disease, or a healthy co-twin of an affected twin (not recorded which). Each CDR3 is given with its conserved first and last residue.

V gene	J gene	CDR3 protein
TRBV6-1	TRBJ1-1	CASSQKRRNTEAFF
TRBV7-6	TRBJ2-2	CASSLPTKVGELFF
TRBV20-1	TRBJ2-3	CSARAASGRPLSTDTQYF
TRBV5-1	TRBJ1-4	CASSLAGRERLFF
TRBV3-1	TRBJ2-2	CASRTSGRAGELFF
TRBV20-1	TRBJ2-3	CSADYPQKDTQYF
TRBV12-3/TRBV12-4	TRBJ1-2	CASSPTTGGHYGYTF
TRBV5-1	TRBJ1-1	CASSLMSQSVVTEAFF
TRBV5-4	TRBJ2-2	CASSLGQGSDTGELFF
TRBV12-5	TRBJ2-4	CASGLGQGHIQYF
TRBV11-2	TRBJ2-7	CASTPGRFRYEQYF
TRBV5-1	TRBJ1-5	CASSLEGEGQPQHF
TRBV2	TRBJ2-5	CASRPGTGESRETQYF
TRBV7-9	TRBJ1-1	CASSRTGGGGTEAFF
TRBV6-5	TRBJ2-7	CASSWELAGVYEQYF
TRBV3-1	TRBJ2-3	CASSHGLAGGTDTQYF
TRBV20-1	TRBJ1-5	CSARTREGQPQHF
TRBV5-6	TRBJ1-6	CASGGGGANNSPLHF
TRBV20-1	TRBJ2-2	CSARQRNTGELFF
TRBV12-3/TRBV12-4	TRBJ1-6	CASTAGQGDSPLHF
TRBV5-6	TRBJ2-7	CASSPFLQGSSYEQYF
TRBV18	TRBJ1-1	CASSSMTQAMNTEAFF
TRBV3-1	TRBJ2-7	CASRQGANEQYF
TRBV29-1	TRBJ2-2	CSVEDQGGELFF
TRBV2	TRBJ2-2	CASSEGGQGRYTGELFF
TRBV15	TRBJ2-1	CATSREGATSSYNEQFF
TRBV2	TRBJ1-6	CASSDVGLVNSPHHF
TRBV7-6	TRBJ2-3	CASSFAGGLETDTQYF
TRBV7-9	TRBJ2-2	CASSSTFGTGELFF
TRBV28	TRBJ1-5	CASSRGWLQPQHF
TRBV5-1	TRBJ2-1	CASSPPDYEQFF
TRBV30	TRBJ2-2	CAWSVLNTGELFF
TRBV5-5	TRBJ1-1	CASSLTGSSMNTEAFF
TRBV20-1	TRBJ1-6	CSARGGTHDSPLHF
TRBV5-1	TRBJ1-1	CASSLGVRMNTEAFF
TRBV7-2	TRBJ2-7	CASSPRGGGSSYEQYF
TRBV29-1	TRBJ1-1	CSVGGGLVNTEAFF
TRBV7-3	TRBJ2-7	CASSLQGGLYEQYF
TRBV7-2	TRBJ1-5	CASSSTFTEPQHF
TRBV5-1	TRBJ1-1	CASSSSQGLNTEAFF
TRBV12-3/TRBV12-4	TRBJ1-5	CAGSYGNQPQHF
TRBV7-2	TRBJ2-3	CASSLAAGATDTQYF
TRBV29-1	TRBJ1-2	CSVFRPSYGYTF
TRBV27	TRBJ2-7	CASSLEGGNEQYF
TRBV5-1	TRBJ1-6	CASSQTPPTGDNSPLHF
TRBV13	TRBJ2-7	CASSWGGLGEQYF
TRBV20-1	TRBJ2-3	CSARGLADSDTQYF
TRBV3-1	TRBJ1-5	CASSQGGESNQPQHF
TRBV6-5	TRBJ1-4	CASSYRNFREKLFF
TRBV5-6	TRBJ2-7	CASSLGQLISYEQYF
TRBV4-3	TRBJ2-7	CASSQDTGVGEQYF
TRBV6-1	TRBJ1-2	CASSPPGQLPNYGYTF
TRBV5-4	TRBJ2-2	CASSLEGRGTGELFF
TRBV4-1	TRBJ2-3	CASRTSGRMYTQYF
TRBV7-9	TRBJ1-3	CASPLPGNTIYF
TRBV18	TRBJ1-1	CASSPGTGRGEAFF
TRBV27	TRBJ1-1	CASSWQGRDTEAFF
TRBV20-1	TRBJ2-1	CSARDGGAKNEQFF